This T cell receptor beta chain was identified during a study of T-cell reconstitution after alpha-beta-depleted transplantation in children. The length of the CDR3 is 13 residues. V lost 6 bases to trimming and J lost 0 bases, with 9 bases between them. The TCRbeta library was prepared with unique molecular identifiers. In TCRdb, the PCR reads were re-called with MiXCR into one record per CDR3 protein. The data hold around 410,000 distinct CDR3 sequences, with about a tenth observed a single time. A few counts support this clonotype. The sequence was collected from a human donor who donated a stem cell graft to a child with acute myeloid leukemia. The rearrangement joins TRBV12-3 or TRBV12-4 to TRBJ2-7, with unresolved D. Here the sequenced sample was PBMCs from the stem cell graft donor, taken from the stem cell graft. CDR3 residues: CASRDQFSYEQYV. CDR3 nucleotide sequence: TGTGCCAGCAGAGACCAATTCTCCTACGAGCAGTACGTC.